This TCR beta chain was documented in a study of siplizumab effects on memory and regulatory T cells. General study results and limits: Whether proliferating Tregs in siplizumab cultures suppress was not functionally confirmed. Where siplizumab was present, mappable alloreactive CD4+ clones averaged approximately 70% Treg-derived, compared with more than 25% in controls. Assignment to unstimulated subsets succeeded for only a minor fraction of the alloreactive clones. Roughly 75-95% of proliferating CD4+ or CD8+ clones lacked an assignable naive or memory phenotype.

For this clone: As yet, its antigen is unknown.

Germline V gives CDR1 MDHEN, CDR2 SYDVKM. The CDR3 consists of 13 residues. V shed 7 bases and J shed 2 bases, with 10 bases lying between them. The table came from immunoSEQ multiplex PCR; TCRdb's copy has only in-frame clones and leaves some out. The profile shows over 90,000 clones, about 93% of them singletons. The chain links TRBV28 to TRBJ2-3; no clear D gene. The specimen sequenced was CD4+ T cells sorted from blood. This TCR was sampled from a human donor in good health. CDR3 residues: CASTPQNTDTQYF. The CDR3 bases are TGTGCCAGCACCCCCCAAAACACAGATACGCAGTATTTT.